Detailed here is one T cell receptor beta chain. This sample was taken from a study of T cells expressing NK-cell markers. The length of the CDR3 is 16 residues. Germline-derived CDR1 and CDR2 are SGHAT and FQDESV (reference sequence). TCRdb derives one entry per CDR3 protein from the 5' RACE reads, leaving out DNA. This sample carries some 450,000 distinct CDR3 sequences, with approximately 6.8% going to the ten biggest clones. This rearrangement joins TRBV11-1 to TRBJ2-3; TCRdb selects TRBD1, and the lack of DNA leaves this call unchecked. The specimen was blood T cells: a sorted CD56 or NKG2C T cell subset, CD4+ or CD8+ T cells, or bulk PBMC T cells (not recorded which). The origin of this receptor is a woman between 18 and 70 years old in good health. The CDR3: CASTDRGAPSTDTQYF.